This T cell receptor beta chain was found in a study of cytomegalovirus exposure and HLA in healthy donors. Study observations and caveats: In a later analysis, TCR association rates varied by HLA locus: DRB1 most, HLA-C fewest.

The PCR had 60 Vbeta and 13 Jbeta primers. Here immunoSEQ multiplex PCR was the method, and the copy in TCRdb shows in-frame clones only, minus some. Among 100,000 to 150,000 clones listed, less than 80% were seen once. Looked up from germline, CDR1 is SGHVS and CDR2 is FQNEAQ. The length of the CDR3 is 15 residues. This clone has only a few counts. Its antigen is as yet unknown. The sequenced sample consisted of PBMCs. This sequence originates from a young man in good health and CMV-seronegative. This chain uses TRBV7-8 with TRBJ2-5, with TRBD1 matching over 10 bases. The J call may be wrong; the DNA end is better matched by TRBJ2-7. The CDR3 protein is CASGRTGQGHYEQYF. The CDR3 DNA reads as TGTGCCAGCGGACGTACGGGACAGGGGCACTACGAGCAGTACTTC.